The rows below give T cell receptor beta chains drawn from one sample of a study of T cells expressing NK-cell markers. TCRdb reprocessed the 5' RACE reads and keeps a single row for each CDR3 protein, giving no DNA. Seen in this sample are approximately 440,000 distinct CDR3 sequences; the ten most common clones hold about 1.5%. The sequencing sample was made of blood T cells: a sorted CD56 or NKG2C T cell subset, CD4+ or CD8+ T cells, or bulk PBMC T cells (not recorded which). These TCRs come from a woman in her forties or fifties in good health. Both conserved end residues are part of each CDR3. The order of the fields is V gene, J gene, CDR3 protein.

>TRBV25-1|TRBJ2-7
CASSETGRRLEQYF
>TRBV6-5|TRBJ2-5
CASSYGLAGLVWKETQYF
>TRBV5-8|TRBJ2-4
CASSLFRQGKNIQYF
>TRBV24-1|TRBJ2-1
CATSDSNTGLYNEQFF
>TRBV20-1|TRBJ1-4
CSAKGQGEKLFF
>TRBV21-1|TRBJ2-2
CASSISGRAELFF
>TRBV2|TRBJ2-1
CASSDVSPGNEQFF
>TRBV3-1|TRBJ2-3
CASSQYPSTGGTDTQYF
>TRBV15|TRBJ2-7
CATSRDLASGREYEQYF
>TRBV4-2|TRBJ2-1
CASSQGQANNEQFF
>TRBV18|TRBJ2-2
CASSPRLAGAVGTGELFF
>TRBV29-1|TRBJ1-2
CSVWPVGQGHYGYTF
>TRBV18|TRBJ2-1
CASSPPGLSNEQFF
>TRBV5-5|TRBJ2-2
CASSLVGLETGELFF
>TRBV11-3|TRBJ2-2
CASSFSQAGELFF
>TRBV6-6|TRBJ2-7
CASSYIGLTNYEQYF